The rows below give T cell receptor beta chains drawn from one sample of a study of blood T cells in healthy people across ages. TCRdb fed the 5' RACE reads into MiXCR, producing one record per CDR3 protein. Of some 1.8 million distinct CDR3 sequences in the sample, roughly 43% were seen once. Specimen: blood. The receptors were sampled from a human donor in good health. Both conserved end residues are part of each CDR3. Fields, in order: clone size, J gene, V gene, D gene, CDR3 DNA, CDR3 protein. D genes are given only for firm matches. Clone size is not always given. Where it is, it says once, few, many or a class for expanded clones.

size: NA
J: TRBJ2-4
V: TRBV20-1
D: NA
DNA: TGCAGTGCTACAAACCGGGAAAGAAACATTCAGTACTTC
CDR3: CSATNRERNIQYF

size: NA
J: TRBJ2-3
V: TRBV9
D: TRBD2
DNA: TGTGCCAGCAGCGAGAGACTAGCGGGGGGCCAGGATGCGCAGTATTTT
CDR3: CASSERLAGGQDAQYF

size: many
J: TRBJ1-2
V: TRBV5-1
D: NA
DNA: TGTGCCAGCAGTTCTGGAAATAACTATGGCTACACCTTC
CDR3: CASSSGNNYGYTF

size: NA
J: TRBJ2-7
V: TRBV15
D: NA
DNA: TGTGCCATCAGTAAAACCAGGGACCTCTACGAGCAGTACTTC
CDR3: CAISKTRDLYEQYF

size: NA
J: TRBJ2-7
V: TRBV20-1
D: NA
DNA: TGCAGTGTAGGGGGGGGACACGTGAGCTCCTACGAGCAGTACTTC
CDR3: CSVGGGHVSSYEQYF

size: NA
J: TRBJ2-5
V: TRBV29-1
D: TRBD2
DNA: TGCAGCGACGGGACTAGCGGGCGTGATGAGCAGTACTTC
CDR3: CSDGTSGRDEQYF

size: NA
J: TRBJ2-4
V: TRBV2
D: NA
DNA: TGTGCCAGCAAAACGATAGCCAAAAACATTCAGTACTTC
CDR3: CASKTIAKNIQYF

size: NA
J: TRBJ1-2
V: TRBV6-5
D: NA
DNA: TGTGCCAGCAGTTACGTCTCCGGAGTTGACGTTTGGGACTATGGCTACACCTTC
CDR3: CASSYVSGVDVWDYGYTF

size: once
J: TRBJ1-6
V: TRBV4-2
D: NA
DNA: TGTGCCAGCAGCCAAGATCAGATCGATTCACCCCTCCACTTT
CDR3: CASSQDQIDSPLHF

size: few
J: TRBJ1-1
V: TRBV6-5
D: NA
DNA: TGTGCCAGCATGACGCCGCAGGGGTTCAACACTGAAGCTTTCTTT
CDR3: CASMTPQGFNTEAFF

size: NA
J: TRBJ2-3
V: TRBV4-3
D: NA
DNA: TGCGCCAGCAGACCTGGGACCTATACGGAAACAGATACGCAGTATTTT
CDR3: CASRPGTYTETDTQYF

size: NA
J: TRBJ1-1
V: TRBV7-9
D: NA
DNA: TGTGCCAGCAGCTTAGCGGAATCCCTGAACACTGAAGCTTTCTTT
CDR3: CASSLAESLNTEAFF

size: NA
J: TRBJ1-2
V: TRBV9
D: NA
DNA: TGTGCCAGCAGCTCAGGGAATGCGGTCAGCTCCTATGGCTACACCTTC
CDR3: CASSSGNAVSSYGYTF

size: NA
J: TRBJ1-5
V: TRBV12-3/TRBV12-4
D: NA
DNA: TGTGCCAGCAGTTTTCTGGGGGGACCTTATAGCAATCAGCCCCAGCATTTT
CDR3: CASSFLGGPYSNQPQHF